These 27 T cell receptor beta chains came from one sample sequenced in a study of PD-1 blockade in classical Hodgkin lymphoma. Time point in this sample: newly diagnosed, previously untreated cHL patient sample. The investigators isolated CD8+ T cells from thawed PBMCs using magnetic negative selection. The method was immunoSEQ multiplex PCR; TCRdb's version includes in-frame clones alone and lacks a portion of them. The sample contains over 20,000 clones, approximately 87% of which appear only once. Sequenced: CD8+ T cells from blood. Every receptor here comes from a human donor with classical Hodgkin lymphoma.

This CDR3 is CAKTGYEQYF. CDR3 DNA: TGTGCCAAGACAGGCTACGAGCAGTACTTC. The rearrangement joins TRBV6-9 to TRBJ2-7; possible D gene TRBD1, 6 bases. This CDR3 has 10 residues. Trimming cost V 10 bases and J 3 bases, with 7 bases left between them. Germline V gene sequence: CDR1 MNHGY, CDR2 SVAAGI.

The CDR3 loop is CASSLAGPRWQYF. CDR3 bases: TGTGCCAGCAGCTTAGCTGGCCCCCGGTGGCAGTACTTC. The rearrangement joins TRBV7-8 to TRBJ2-7, with D uncertain. The germline V and J ends were trimmed by 0 bases and 9 bases, with 12 bases remaining between them. This CDR3 spans 13 amino acids. Germline CDR1 reads SGHVS; CDR2 reads FQNEAQ.

The chain combines TRBV5-1 with TRBJ2-2, with 8 bases lining up with TRBD1. V lost 3 bases to trimming and J lost 5 bases; unmatched junction nucleotides: 6. The CDR3 loop spans 15 amino acids. Germline V CDR1 and CDR2: SGHRS, YFSETQ. CDR3 DNA: TGCGCCAGCAGCTCGGACAGGGTGCGGACCGGGGAGCTGTTTTTT. Translated, it gives CASSSDRVRTGELFF.

This clone was counted a single time. Other DNA sequences from this sample encode an identical CDR3 as well. The chain carries TRBV13 and TRBJ2-6, with a tentative D call TRBD2 (6 bases). The germline V and J ends were trimmed by 5 bases and 2 bases, with 13 bases remaining between them. Germline CDR1 reads PRHDT; CDR2 reads FYEKMQ (reference sequence). The CDR3 has 16 residues. The CDR3 protein is CASSRVGEAGANVLTF. CDR3 coding DNA: TGTGCCAGCAGCCGGGTAGGGGAGGCTGGGGCCAACGTCCTGACTTTC.

The rearrangement links TRBV7-9 to TRBJ1-1; 7 bases are shared with TRBD1. The CDR3 has 13 amino acids. V was pared by 2 bases and J by 3 bases, with 0 bases of the junction left unmatched. CDR1 is SEHNR, CDR2 FQNEAQ, per germline (reference sequence). CDR3 sequence reads: CASSLQGDTEAFF. In DNA form, the CDR3 reads TGTGCCAGCAGCTTACAGGGGGACACTGAAGCTTTCTTT.

This chain connects TRBV27 to TRBJ2-1, with 9 nucleotides matching TRBD2. The germline V gene has CDR1 MNHEY and CDR2 SMNVEV (reference sequence). This CDR3 is 14 amino acids long. V shed 8 bases and J 7 bases; nucleotides not matched to a gene: 9. CDR3 DNA: TGTGCCAGCGGGCGGGGCGGGAGGGGGAATGAGCAGTTCTTC. Translation: CASGRGGRGNEQFF.

The V call is TRBV29-1, the J call TRBJ2-7; 7 positions agree with TRBD2. From germline, CDR1 is SQVTM and CDR2 ANQGSEA. This CDR3 spans 13 amino acids. The ends lost 4 bases at V and 3 bases at J; junction bases unmatched: 6. The CDR3 nucleotides are TGCAGCGTTGCCTCTAGCGGAATCTACGAGCAGTACTTC. Translated, it gives CSVASSGIYEQYF.

V gene TRBV12-5 combines with J gene TRBJ2-5, with a possible D match to TRBD1 (5 bases). This CDR3 has 15 residues. The germline gives CDR1 LGHNT, CDR2 FRNRAP. Between the trimmed V and J ends, which lost 1 base and 3 bases, there was a span of 12 bases. The CDR3 DNA reads as TGTGCTAGTGGTTTGGATACCAGGGTAGAAGAGACCCAGTACTTC. It translates to CASGLDTRVEETQYF.

This clone has just a few counts. This chain connects TRBV6-5 to TRBJ1-2, with 10 nucleotides matching TRBD1. CDR3 length equals 15 residues. After removal of 6 bases from V and 4 bases from J, the junction contained 8 bases not matched to a gene. Germline V CDR1 and CDR2: MNHEY, SVGAGI. For the CDR3, the DNA is TGTGCCAGCAGAAGCCCGGGACAGGGGTTCTATGGCTACACCTTC. Its protein is CASRSPGQGFYGYTF.

V is TRBV4-2 and J is TRBJ2-3; TRBD2 matches at 8 bases. CDR3 length: 16 residues. CDR1 is LGHNA and CDR2 is YNFKEQ in the germline V gene. The J segment lost 3 bases and the V segment lost 0 bases, leaving 5 bases of the junction unmatched. CDR3 sequence reads: CASSQEESGGTDTQYF. In DNA form, the CDR3 reads TGTGCCAGCAGCCAAGAGGAGAGCGGGGGTACAGATACGCAGTATTTT.

This chain uses TRBV7-8 with TRBJ2-7; D is unresolved. From germline, CDR1 is SGHVS and CDR2 FQNEAQ. The germline V and J ends were trimmed by 4 bases and 2 bases, with 3 bases remaining between them. CDR3 size: 11 residues. CDR3 in DNA: TGTGCCAGCAGCTCTCCCTACGAGCAGTACTTC. It is translated as CASSSPYEQYF.

The rearrangement uses TRBV19 and TRBJ2-1, with D unclear. Deletions cut 2 bases from V and 2 bases from J, with 4 bases between. Germline CDR1 and CDR2: LNHDA and SQIVND (reference sequence). The CDR3 contains 13 residues. The CDR3 bases are TGTGCCAGTAGTATACTTGCCTACAATGAGCAGTTCTTC. This gives the protein CASSILAYNEQFF.

V and J are TRBV5-1 and TRBJ2-1, with D perhaps assigned TRBD1 or TRBD2 (5 bases each). Germline loops: CDR1 SGHRS, CDR2 YFSETQ. V lost 4 bases and J lost 0, with 14 bases in between. The CDR3 is made up of 16 amino acids. The CDR3 loop reads CASSPGRSSSYNEQFF. CDR3 bases: TGCGCCAGCAGCCCGGGACGGTCCAGCTCCTACAATGAGCAGTTCTTC. The entire variable domain, with the rest obtained from reference TRBV5-1 and TRBJ2-1, is as follows: KAGVTQTPRYLIKTRGQQVTLSCSPISGHRSVSWYQQTPGQGLQFLFEYFSETQRNKGNFPGRFSGRQFSNSRSEMNVSTLELGDSALYLCASSPGRSSSYNEQFFGPGTRLTVL.

This rearrangement joins TRBV7-9 to TRBJ2-7; 11 bases align to TRBD1. Germline CDR1 is SEHNR and CDR2 is FQNEAQ (reference sequence). This CDR3 contains 15 residues. Trimming removed 4 bases from V and 3 bases from J; junction bases left unmatched: 5. For the CDR3, the DNA is TGTGCCAGCAGCTATGGGACAGGGGGGCTCTACGAGCAGTACTTC. This codes for CASSYGTGGLYEQYF.

The chain combines TRBV28 with TRBJ1-5; tentatively, D is TRBD1 (5 bases). CDR3 length equals 14 residues. Germline V gene lookup returns CDR1 MDHEN and CDR2 SYDVKM. Trimming removed 3 bases from V and 2 bases from J, with 8 bases in between. The CDR3 loop reads CASSFGDGNQPQHF. In DNA, the CDR3 is TGTGCCAGCAGTTTCGGGGACGGCAATCAGCCCCAGCATTTT.

The genes are TRBV4-1 and TRBJ2-4; D ambiguous. This CDR3 contains 15 residues. CDR1 and CDR2 from the germline V gene are MGHRA and YSYEKL. Trimming stripped 2 bases from V and 3 bases from J, with 11 bases between. CDR3: CASSQPGDFKNIQYF. The CDR3 DNA reads as TGCGCCAGCAGCCAACCCGGCGACTTCAAAAACATTCAGTACTTC.

The chain recombines TRBV5-8 with TRBJ1-6; 8 bases fit TRBD1. The CDR3 is 17 residues long. The junction had 4 bases not matched to a gene; V was cut back by 2 bases and J by 0 bases. Germline CDR1 is SGHTS and CDR2 is YDEGEE. CDR3: CASSLQGEGSYNSPLHF. As DNA, the CDR3 is TGTGCCAGCAGCTTACAGGGGGAGGGCTCCTATAATTCACCCCTCCACTTT.

This chain links TRBV5-1 with TRBJ1-1; possible D gene TRBD1, 5 bases. The CDR3 extends over 17 amino acids. V was cut by 0 bases and J by 3 bases, with 18 bases left in between. Germline V gene data show CDR1 as SGHRS and CDR2 as YFSETQ. CDR3 residues: CASSLGPGRVTYTEAFF. CDR3 sequence (DNA): TGCGCCAGCAGCTTGGGGCCAGGGAGGGTTACTTACACTGAAGCTTTCTTT.

The chain links TRBV6-1 to TRBJ2-5; 10 bases are a match to TRBD2. Looked up from germline, CDR1 is MNHNS and CDR2 is SASEGT. This CDR3 is built from 16 residues. The trim removed 2 bases at V and 1 base at J, leaving 4 bases unmatched. CDR3 DNA: TGTGCCAGCAGTGAAAGAGCGGGGGGGTCCCAAGAGACCCAGTACTTC. Translating gives CASSERAGGSQETQYF.

The chain uses TRBV6-5 and TRBJ1-5; the D gene is possibly TRBD1 (5 bases). V was cut by 6 bases and J by 3 bases, with 12 bases left in between. The length of the CDR3 is 14 residues. CDR1 and CDR2 (germline): MNHEY, SVGAGI. The DNA of the CDR3 is TGTGCCAGCAGCCCTGACAGCTCCAATCAGCCCCAGCATTTT. It encodes CASSPDSSNQPQHF.

The chain couples TRBV2 to TRBJ2-2, with 8 bases matching TRBD1. This CDR3 is 16 amino acids long. Germline V lookup: CDR1 SNHLY, CDR2 FYNNEI. The junction had 11 bases not matched to a gene; V was cut back by 5 bases and J by 6 bases. CDR3 loop: CASSLPLTGGPGELFF. The CDR3 region has the DNA TGTGCCAGCAGTCTCCCCTTAACAGGGGGTCCCGGGGAGCTGTTTTTT.

The rearrangement joins TRBV5-1 to TRBJ2-1; D is perhaps TRBD2 (5 bases). The CDR3 consists of 15 residues. Germline V gene sequence: CDR1 SGHRS, CDR2 YFSETQ. V lost 5 bases and J 4 bases, leaving 16 bases between the germline ends. The CDR3: CASRKDSTTYNEQFF. CDR3 coding DNA: TGCGCCAGCAGGAAGGACTCAACCACTTACAATGAGCAGTTCTTC.

The chain has TRBV7-9 and TRBJ1-6; tentatively, D is TRBD1 (5 bases). V lost 5 bases, J lost 9 bases, and 20 bases lay in between. There are 16 residues in the CDR3. Per germline, CDR1 SEHNR and CDR2 FQNEAQ (reference sequence). Here the CDR3 reads CASSETTGPRGSPLHF. As DNA, the CDR3 is TGTGCCAGCAGCGAGACGACGGGCCCTAGGGGTTCACCCCTCCACTTT.

The chain has TRBV4-1 and TRBJ2-5; the D is unclear. This CDR3 contains 14 residues. The germline gives CDR1 MGHRA, CDR2 YSYEKL. Trimming took off 1 base at V and 5 bases at J, with 11 bases between the two ends. This chain's CDR3 is CASSQVVNGETQYF. The DNA for the CDR3 is TGCGCCAGCAGCCAAGTGGTGAATGGGGAGACCCAGTACTTC.

The V and J genes are TRBV6-6 and TRBJ1-1; a possible D gene is TRBD1 (5 bases). Trimming cost V 6 bases and J 8 bases, with 19 bases left between them. The CDR3 runs 14 residues. Germline values: CDR1 MNHNY, CDR2 SVGAGI (reference sequence). The CDR3 region has the DNA TGTGCCAGCAGCGGAAATTGGGGGTTAGGAGAAGCTTTCTTT. As protein: CASSGNWGLGEAFF.

CDR3 sequence: CAWSTGTSRVEQYF. DNA for the CDR3: TGTGCCTGGAGTACCGGGACCAGCAGGGTCGAGCAGTACTTC. The rearrangement links TRBV30 to TRBJ2-7; D may correspond to TRBD1 or TRBD2 (5 bases each). This CDR3 comprises 14 residues. Germline loops: CDR1 GTSNPN, CDR2 SVGIG (reference sequence). V lost 2 bases and J 6 bases, leaving 17 bases between the germline ends.

The rearrangement links TRBV18 to TRBJ2-3; D ambiguous. Trimming left V 2 bases short and J 2 bases short, with 5 bases between. The CDR3 is 13 amino acids. Germline CDR1 is KGHSH and CDR2 is LQKENI. As DNA, the CDR3 is TGTGCCAGCTCACCAGGGCTCACAGATACGCAGTATTTT. The encoded protein is CASSPGLTDTQYF.